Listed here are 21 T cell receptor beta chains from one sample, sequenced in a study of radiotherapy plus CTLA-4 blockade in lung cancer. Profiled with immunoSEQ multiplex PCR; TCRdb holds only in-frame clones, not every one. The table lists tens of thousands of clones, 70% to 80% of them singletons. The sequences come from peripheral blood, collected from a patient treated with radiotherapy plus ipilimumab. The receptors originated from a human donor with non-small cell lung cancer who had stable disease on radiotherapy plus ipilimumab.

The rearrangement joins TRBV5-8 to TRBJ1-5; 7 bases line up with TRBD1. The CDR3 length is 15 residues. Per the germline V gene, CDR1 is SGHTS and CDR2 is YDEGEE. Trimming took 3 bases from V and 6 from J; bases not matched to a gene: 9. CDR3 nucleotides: TGTGCCAGCAGCTCCCAGGGGGAACAAGGTCAGCCCCAGCATTTT. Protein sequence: CASSSQGEQGQPQHF.

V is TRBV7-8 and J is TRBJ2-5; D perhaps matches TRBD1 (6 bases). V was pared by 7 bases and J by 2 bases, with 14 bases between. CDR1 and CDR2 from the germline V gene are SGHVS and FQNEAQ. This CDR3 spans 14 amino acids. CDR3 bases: TGTGCCAGCACCAGGGGACCGGAGCAAGAGACCCAGTACTTC. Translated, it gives CASTRGPEQETQYF.

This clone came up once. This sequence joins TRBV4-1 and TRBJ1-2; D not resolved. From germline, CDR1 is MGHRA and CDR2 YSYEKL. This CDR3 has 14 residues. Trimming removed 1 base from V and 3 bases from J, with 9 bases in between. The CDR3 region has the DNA TGCGCCAGCAGCCAAGGTTTAATATACTATGGCTACACCTTC. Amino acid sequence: CASSQGLIYYGYTF.

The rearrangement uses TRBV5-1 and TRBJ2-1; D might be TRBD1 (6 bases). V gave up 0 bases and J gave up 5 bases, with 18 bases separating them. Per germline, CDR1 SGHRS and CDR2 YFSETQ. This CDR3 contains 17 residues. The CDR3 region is CASSLVVGGRGDNEQFF. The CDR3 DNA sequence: TGCGCCAGCAGCTTGGTCGTTGGGGGCCGGGGAGACAATGAGCAGTTCTTC.

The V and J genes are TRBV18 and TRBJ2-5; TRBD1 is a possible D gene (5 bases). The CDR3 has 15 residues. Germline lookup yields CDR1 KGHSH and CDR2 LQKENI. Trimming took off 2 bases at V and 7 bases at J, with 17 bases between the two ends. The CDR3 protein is CASSPSSAAQGTQYF. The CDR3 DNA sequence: TGTGCCAGCTCACCATCCTCAGCCGCCCAGGGGACCCAGTACTTC.

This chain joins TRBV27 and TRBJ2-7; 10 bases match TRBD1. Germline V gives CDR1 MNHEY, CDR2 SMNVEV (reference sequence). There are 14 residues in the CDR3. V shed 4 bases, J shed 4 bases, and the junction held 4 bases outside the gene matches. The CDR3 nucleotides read TGTGCCAGCAGTTGGACAGGGGGTAGGTACGAGCAGTACTTC. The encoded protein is CASSWTGGRYEQYF.

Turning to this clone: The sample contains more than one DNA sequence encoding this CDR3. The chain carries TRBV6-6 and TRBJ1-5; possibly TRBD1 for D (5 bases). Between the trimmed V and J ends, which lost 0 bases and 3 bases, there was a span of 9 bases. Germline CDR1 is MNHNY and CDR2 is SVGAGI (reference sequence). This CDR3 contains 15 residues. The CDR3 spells CASSYSGDSNQPQHF. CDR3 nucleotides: TGTGCCAGCAGTTACTCGGGGGACTCCAATCAGCCCCAGCATTTT.

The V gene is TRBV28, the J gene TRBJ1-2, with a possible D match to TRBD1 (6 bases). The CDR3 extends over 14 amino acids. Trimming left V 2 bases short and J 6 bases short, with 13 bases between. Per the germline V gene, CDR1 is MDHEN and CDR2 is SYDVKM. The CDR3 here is CASSLRSGVNGYTF. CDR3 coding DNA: TGTGCCAGCAGTTTAAGATCAGGGGTCAATGGCTACACCTTC.

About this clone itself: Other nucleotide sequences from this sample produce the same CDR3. The DNA of the CDR3 is TGCGCCAGCAGCGTGGGGGTTGGGGGAAACTATGGCTACACCTTC. Translating it yields CASSVGVGGNYGYTF. This rearrangement joins TRBV5-1 to TRBJ1-2; D is possibly TRBD1 (5 bases). V was trimmed by 4 bases and J by 2 bases, leaving 15 bases between them. CDR1 is SGHRS and CDR2 is YFSETQ in the germline V gene. This CDR3 is 15 amino acids long.

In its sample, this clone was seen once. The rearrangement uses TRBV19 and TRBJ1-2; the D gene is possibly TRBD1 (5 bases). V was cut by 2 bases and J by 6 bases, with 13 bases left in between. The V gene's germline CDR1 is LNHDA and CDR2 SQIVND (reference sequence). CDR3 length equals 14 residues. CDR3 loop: CASSISAGGHGYTF. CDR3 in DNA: TGTGCCAGTAGTATATCGGCCGGGGGTCATGGCTACACCTTC.

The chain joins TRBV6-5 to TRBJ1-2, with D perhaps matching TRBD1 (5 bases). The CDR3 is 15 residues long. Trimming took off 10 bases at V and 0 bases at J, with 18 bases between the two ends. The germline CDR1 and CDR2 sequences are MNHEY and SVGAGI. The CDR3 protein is CATTGPRSANYGYTF. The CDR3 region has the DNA TGTGCCACCACGGGACCTAGATCAGCTAACTATGGCTACACCTTC.

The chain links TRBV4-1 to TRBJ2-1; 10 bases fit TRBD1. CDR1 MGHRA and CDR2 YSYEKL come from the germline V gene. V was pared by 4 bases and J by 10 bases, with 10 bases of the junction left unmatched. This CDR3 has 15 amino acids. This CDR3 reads CASSRTGTGVKEQFF. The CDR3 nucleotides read TGCGCCAGCAGCCGGACCGGGACAGGGGTGAAGGAGCAGTTCTTC.

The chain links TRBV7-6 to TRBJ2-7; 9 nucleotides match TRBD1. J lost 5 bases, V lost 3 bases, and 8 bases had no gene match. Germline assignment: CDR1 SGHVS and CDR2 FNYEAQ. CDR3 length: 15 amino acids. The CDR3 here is CASSLNPGQGDEQYF. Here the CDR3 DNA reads TGTGCCAGCAGCTTGAATCCGGGACAGGGAGACGAGCAGTACTTC. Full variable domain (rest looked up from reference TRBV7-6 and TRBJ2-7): GAGVSQSPRYKVTKRGQDVALRCDPISGHVSLYWYRQALGQGPEFLTYFNYEAQQDKSGLPNDRFSAERPEGSISTLTIQRTEQRDSAMYRCASSLNPGQGDEQYFGPGTRLTVT.

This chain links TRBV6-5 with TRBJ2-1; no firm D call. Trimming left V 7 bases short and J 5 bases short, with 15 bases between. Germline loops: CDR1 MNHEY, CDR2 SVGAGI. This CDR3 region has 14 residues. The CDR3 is CASIRRQTDNEQFF. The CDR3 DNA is TGTGCCAGCATTAGGCGGCAGACCGACAATGAGCAGTTCTTC.

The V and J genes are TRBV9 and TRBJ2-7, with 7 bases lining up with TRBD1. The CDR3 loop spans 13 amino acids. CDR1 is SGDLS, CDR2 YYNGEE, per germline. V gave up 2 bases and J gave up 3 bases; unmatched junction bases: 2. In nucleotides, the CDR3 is TGTGCCAGCAGCGTGAGGACAGGCTACGAGCAGTACTTC. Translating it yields CASSVRTGYEQYF.

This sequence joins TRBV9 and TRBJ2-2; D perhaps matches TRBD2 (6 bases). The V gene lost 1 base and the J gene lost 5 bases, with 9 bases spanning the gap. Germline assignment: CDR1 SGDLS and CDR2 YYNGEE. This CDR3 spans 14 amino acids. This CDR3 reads CASSVHAGTGELFF. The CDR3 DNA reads TGTGCCAGCAGCGTACATGCGGGAACCGGGGAGCTGTTTTTT. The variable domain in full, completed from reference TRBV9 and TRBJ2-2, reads DSGVTQTPKHLITATGQRVTLRCSPRSGDLSVYWYQQSLDQGLQFLIQYYNGEERAKGNILERFSAQQFPDLHSELNLSSLELGDSALYFCASSVHAGTGELFFGEGSRLTVL.

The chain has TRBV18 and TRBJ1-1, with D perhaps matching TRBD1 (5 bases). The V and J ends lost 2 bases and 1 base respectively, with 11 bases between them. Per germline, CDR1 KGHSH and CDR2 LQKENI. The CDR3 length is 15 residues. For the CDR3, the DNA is TGTGCCAGCTCACCAATCCGGGGGGAGAACACTGAAGCTTTCTTT. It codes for CASSPIRGENTEAFF.

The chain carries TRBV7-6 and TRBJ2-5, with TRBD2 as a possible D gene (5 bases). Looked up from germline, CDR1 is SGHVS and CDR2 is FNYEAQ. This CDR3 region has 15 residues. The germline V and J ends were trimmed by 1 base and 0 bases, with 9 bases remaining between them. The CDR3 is CASSLVGGHQETQYF. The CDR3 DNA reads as TGTGCCAGCAGCTTAGTTGGAGGACACCAAGAGACCCAGTACTTC.

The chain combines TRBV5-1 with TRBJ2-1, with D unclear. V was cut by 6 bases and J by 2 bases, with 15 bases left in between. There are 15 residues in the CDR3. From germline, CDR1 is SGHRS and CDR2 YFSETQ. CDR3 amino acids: CASKSGATAYNEQFF. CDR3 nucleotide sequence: TGCGCCAGCAAGAGTGGAGCCACAGCCTACAATGAGCAGTTCTTC.

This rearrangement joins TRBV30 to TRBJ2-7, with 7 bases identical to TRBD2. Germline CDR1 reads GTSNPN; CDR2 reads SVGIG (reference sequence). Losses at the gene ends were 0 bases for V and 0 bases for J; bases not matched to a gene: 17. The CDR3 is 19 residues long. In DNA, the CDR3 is TGTGCCTGGAGTGTGGGGAGTTGGGGGGGGACCCGCGGCTCCTACGAGCAGTACGTC. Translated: CAWSVGSWGGTRGSYEQYV.

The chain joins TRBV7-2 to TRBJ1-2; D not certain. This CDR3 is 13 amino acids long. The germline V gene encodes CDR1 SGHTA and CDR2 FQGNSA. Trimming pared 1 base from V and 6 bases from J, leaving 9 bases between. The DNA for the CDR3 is TGTGCCAGCAGCTTAGTAGAGGGTAATGGCTACACCTTC. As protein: CASSLVEGNGYTF.